This is a list of T cell receptor beta chains from one sample in a study of T-cell reconstitution after alpha-beta-depleted transplantation in children. One entry per CDR3 protein, called by TCRdb with MiXCR from the PCR reads. The sample gives 60,000 to 100,000 distinct CDR3 sequences, around 18% of which show up once; roughly half is in the top ten. The sequencing used PBMCs, mostly from graft donor cells, collected 360 days after TCRalphabeta/CD19-depleted stem cell transplant. The receptors stem from a male patient aged 2 to 9 who had a stem cell transplant for acute lymphoblastic leukemia, so the T cells may come from the graft donor. Both conserved end residues are part of each CDR3. A D gene is named only where the DNA matches it firmly. The size entry is marked missing in some rows and otherwise reads once, few, many or a size class.

j_call | v_call | clone_size | d_call | cdr3_aa | cdr3_nt
TRBJ2-1 | TRBV25-1 | . | . | CASSSRSSYNEQFF | TGTGCCAGCAGTAGCCGCAGCTCCTACAATGAGCAGTTCTTC
TRBJ2-7 | TRBV28 | few | TRBD1 | CASSLTGTGRHEQYF | TGTGCCAGCAGCCTAACCGGGACAGGGAGGCACGAGCAGTACTTC
TRBJ2-4 | TRBV11-2 | few | TRBD1 | CASSYQGAPDIQYF | TGTGCCAGCAGCTACCAGGGGGCGCCGGACATTCAGTACTTC
TRBJ1-1 | TRBV11-2 | . | TRBD1 | CASSRDRGRAGEAFF | TGTGCCAGCAGCAGAGACAGGGGGCGGGCGGGTGAAGCTTTCTTT
TRBJ2-3 | TRBV6-4 | . | TRBD2 | CASSLAGGWNTQYF | TGTGCCAGCTCACTAGCGGGAGGATGGAATACGCAGTATTTT
TRBJ2-7 | TRBV27 | few | TRBD1 | CASRPGQRGYEQYF | TGTGCCAGCAGACCGGGACAGAGAGGATACGAGCAGTACTTC
TRBJ2-1 | TRBV19 | . | TRBD2 | CASSITSGFYNEQFF | TGTGCCAGTAGTATAACTAGCGGGTTTTACAATGAGCAGTTCTTC
TRBJ2-1 | TRBV11-2 | . | . | CASSLVPYQRGYNEQFF | TGTGCCAGCAGCTTAGTCCCCTACCAGCGAGGGTACAATGAGCAGTTCTTC
TRBJ2-1 | TRBV5-1 | many | . | CASRAGHEQFF | TGCGCCAGCAGAGCAGGGCATGAGCAGTTCTTC
TRBJ2-3 | TRBV12-3/TRBV12-4 | few | . | CASSRDIRLDTQYF | TGTGCCAGCAGTCGGGACATCAGATTAGATACGCAGTATTTT
TRBJ2-7 | TRBV6-5 | . | . | CASSYSIGVSYEQYF | TGTGCCAGCAGTTACTCGATCGGGGTGAGCTACGAGCAGTACTTC
TRBJ2-5 | TRBV12-3/TRBV12-4 | few | . | CASTPSGSFEETQYF | TGTGCCAGCACCCCAAGTGGTAGTTTCGAGGAGACCCAGTACTTC
TRBJ1-2 | TRBV6-4 | few | . | CASSLTVNYGYTF | TGTGCCAGCAGCTTGACGGTCAACTATGGCTACACCTTC
TRBJ2-2 | TRBV2 | few | . | CASSEGQNTGELFF | TGTGCCAGCAGTGAAGGTCAGAACACCGGGGAGCTGTTTTTT
TRBJ2-3 | TRBV7-6 | . | . | CASSLAARDTQYF | TGTGCCAGCAGCTTAGCAGCACGAGATACGCAGTATTTT
TRBJ2-5 | TRBV12-3/TRBV12-4 | many | TRBD2 | CASNPLTSGRSQETQYF | TGTGCCAGCAATCCTCTGACTAGCGGGAGAAGCCAAGAGACCCAGTACTTC
TRBJ2-1 | TRBV7-2 | . | . | CASSLAFGGNEQFF | TGTGCCAGCAGCTTAGCGTTCGGGGGCAATGAGCAGTTCTTC
TRBJ1-2 | TRBV9 | . | TRBD1 | CASSGRQGALGGYTF | TGTGCCAGCAGCGGGCGACAGGGGGCGCTGGGTGGCTACACCTTC
TRBJ2-7 | TRBV4-1 | . | TRBD2 | CASSQGGLAGVYEQYF | TGCGCCAGCAGCCAAGGAGGGCTAGCGGGAGTGTACGAGCAGTACTTC
TRBJ2-1 | TRBV18 | many | TRBD2 | CASSPRTGGHNEQFF | TGTGCCAGCTCACCACGGACGGGAGGGCACAATGAGCAGTTCTTC
TRBJ2-1 | TRBV25-1 | . | TRBD2 | CASGPKQTSAYYNEQFF | TGTGCCAGCGGGCCGAAGCAGACTAGCGCTTACTACAATGAGCAGTTCTTC
TRBJ2-1 | TRBV24-1 | few | TRBD2 | CATSDYRTSGDNEQFF | TGTGCCACCAGTGATTACAGGACTAGCGGGGACAATGAGCAGTTCTTC
TRBJ2-3 | TRBV11-2 | many | TRBD2 | CASSIGLAGGVGDTQYF | TGTGCCAGCAGCATTGGACTAGCGGGAGGTGTAGGAGATACGCAGTATTTT
TRBJ2-7 | TRBV7-2 | few | . | CASSLVVSGGLAYEQYF | TGTGCCAGCAGCTTAGTGGTCTCGGGGGGCCTGGCCTACGAGCAGTACTTC
TRBJ1-6 | TRBV12-3/TRBV12-4 | . | . | CASSLSVSPIVDSPLHF | TGTGCCAGCAGTTTATCGGTATCCCCTATTGTTGATTCACCCCTCCACTTT
TRBJ2-7 | TRBV10-3 | . | . | CAISQDSYEQYF | TGTGCCATCAGTCAGGACTCCTACGAGCAGTACTTC
TRBJ2-7 | TRBV10-3 | many | TRBD1 | CATRSAGGDEQYF | TGTGCCACCCGGAGTGCAGGGGGCGACGAGCAGTACTTC
TRBJ2-1 | TRBV11-1 | . | TRBD2 | CASSSRLAGGSGRDNEQFF | TGTGCCAGCAGCTCGAGACTAGCGGGAGGCTCTGGTAGGGACAATGAGCAGTTCTTC
TRBJ1-2 | TRBV4-1 | few | TRBD1 | CASSRNRQGARANYGYTF | TGCGCCAGCAGCCGAAATCGGCAGGGGGCTAGGGCTAACTATGGCTACACCTTC
TRBJ2-7 | TRBV5-1 | . | TRBD1 | CASSLPGQYTTRQYF | TGCGCCAGCAGCCTACCGGGACAGTATACCACTAGGCAGTACTTC
TRBJ2-4 | TRBV4-1 | . | . | CASSFRPNFDSKNIQYF | TGCGCCAGCAGCTTCCGGCCGAACTTCGACAGCAAAAACATTCAGTACTTC
TRBJ2-7 | TRBV7-8 | . | TRBD1 | CASSSQTGVSYEQYF | TGTGCCAGCAGCTCACAGACAGGGGTATCCTACGAGCAGTACTTC
TRBJ2-1 | TRBV29-1 | few | . | CSAVGWGSYNEQFF | TGCAGCGCCGTAGGGTGGGGGTCCTACAATGAGCAGTTCTTC
TRBJ1-2 | TRBV12-3/TRBV12-4 | few | TRBD1 | CASSLAPPGQGLYGYTF | TGTGCCAGCAGTTTAGCCCCCCCGGGACAGGGTCTATATGGCTACACCTTC
TRBJ2-1 | TRBV11-3 | . | . | CASSPPEGLYNEQFF | TGTGCCAGCAGCCCGCCGGAAGGTCTGTACAATGAGCAGTTCTTC
TRBJ2-7 | TRBV4-1 | . | . | CASSQVKGFYEQYF | TGCGCCAGCAGCCAAGTCAAGGGGTTCTACGAGCAGTACTTC
TRBJ2-7 | TRBV11-2 | few | . | CASSLDWVGVISYEQYF | TGTGCCAGCAGCTTAGATTGGGTGGGAGTTATATCCTACGAGCAGTACTTC
TRBJ2-7 | TRBV7-6 | once | . | CASSPLRGWVYEQYF | TGTGCCAGCAGCCCATTGAGGGGCTGGGTCTACGAGCAGTACTTC
TRBJ2-6 | TRBV24-1 | many | . | CATQGSGANVLTF | TGTGCCACGCAAGGGTCTGGGGCCAACGTCCTGACTTTC
TRBJ2-7 | TRBV7-9 | few | . | CASSLGLREQYF | TGTGCCAGCAGCTTAGGCTTGAGAGAGCAGTACTTC
TRBJ2-3 | TRBV5-1 | many | . | CASSLGQEVQYF | TGCGCCAGCAGCTTGGGACAGGAGGTGCAGTATTTT
TRBJ2-3 | TRBV11-3 | . | TRBD1 | CASSLRTGVIGTDTQYF | TGTGCCAGCAGCTTAAGGACAGGGGTGATCGGCACAGATACGCAGTATTTT
TRBJ2-7 | TRBV12-3/TRBV12-4 | few | TRBD2 | CASSFRSELAGVEQYF | TGTGCCAGCAGTTTCAGATCGGAACTAGCGGGAGTCGAGCAGTACTTC